This TCR beta chain was obtained from a study of CD8 T cells in ankylosing spondylitis. This CDR3 is built from 16 residues. Germline V gene lookup returns CDR1 SGHAT and CDR2 FQNNGV. Trimming pared 6 bases from V and 1 base from J, leaving 17 bases between. Using its own MiXCR run on the 5' RACE reads, TCRdb lists one record per CDR3 protein. The table has about 360,000 distinct CDR3 sequences, approximately 22% seen once; the top ten hold around 13%. The gene calls are TRBV11-2 and TRBJ2-3; TRBD2 might be the D (5 bases). The source of this sequence is a male donor with ankylosing spondylitis or in good health (not recorded which). Sequencing used blood, either unsorted or a sorted T cell fraction (not recorded which). As DNA, the CDR3 is TGTGCCAGCAGAGCCGGGGTTTGGGGTCGCACAGATACGCAGTATTTT. Protein product: CASRAGVWGRTDTQYF.